This T cell receptor beta chain was recorded in a study of CD8 T cells in Susac syndrome. The CDR3 is made up of 11 amino acids. Germline CDR1 reads ENHRY; CDR2 reads SYGVKD. V lost 3 bases to trimming and J lost 6 bases, with 3 bases between them. RNA totalling about 0.45 to 1 ug underwent reverse transcription with random hexamers. Each CDR3 protein is one row after TCRdb ran MiXCR on the immunoSEQ multiplex PCR reads. The table lists 140,000 or so distinct CDR3 sequences, nearly 97% of them singletons. Sequences were obtained from CD4+ T cells from PBMCs. The receptor's source is a human donor with Susac syndrome. The chain couples TRBV10-3 to TRBJ2-1; D not resolved. CDR3 nucleotide sequence: TGTGCCATCAGTGACCTCAATGAGCAGTTCTTC. Protein sequence: CAISDLNEQFF.